A selection of T cell receptor beta chains follows, all from one sample in a study of T cells in Graves' hyperthyroidism and ophthalmopathy. TCRdb passed the multiplex PCR reads through MiXCR, listing each CDR3 protein once. Of roughly 510,000 distinct CDR3 sequences detected, around 21% appear once; the ten largest clones hold roughly 29%. Material: blood. These receptors all come from a man aged 18-30 years with Graves' hyperthyroidism. Both conserved end residues are part of each CDR3. A D gene is named only where the DNA matches it firmly. A clone size is listed for some rows: how often the clone was seen (once, few, many), or a class if it is expanded.

j_call v_call clone_size d_call cdr3_nt cdr3_aa
TRBJ2-5 TRBV29-1 many TRBD1 TGCACCTGGGACAGGGACCAAGAGACCCAGTACTTC CTWDRDQETQYF
TRBJ2-2 TRBV7-9 few TRBD1 TGTGCCAGCAGCTTTCCCGGGACAGACACCGGGGAGCTGTTTTTT CASSFPGTDTGELFF
TRBJ1-2 TRBV10-3 . TRBD1 TGTGCCATCTACGGGACAGGGCCGAACGGGGACTATGGCTACACCTTC CAIYGTGPNGDYGYTF
TRBJ2-7 TRBV6-1 . TRBD2 TGTGCCAGCAGAACTAGCGGGAGTACCTACGAGCAGTACTTC CASRTSGSTYEQYF
TRBJ1-1 TRBV6-1 many . TGTGCCAGCAGTGAAGGAGTGAACACTGAAGCTTTCTTT CASSEGVNTEAFF
TRBJ2-7 TRBV30 many . TGTGCCTGGAGTGTACTGGACTACGAGCAGTACTTC CAWSVLDYEQYF
TRBJ2-5 TRBV2 many TRBD2 TGTGCCAGCAGTAACCCGGAGGGACTAGCGCTCCTCGAGACCCAGTACTTC CASSNPEGLALLETQYF
TRBJ1-1 TRBV6-2/TRBV6-3 many TRBD1 TGTGCCAGCATGGACAGGGGCACTGAAGCTTTCTTT CASMDRGTEAFF
TRBJ1-1 TRBV30 few . TGTGCCTGGAGTGTCATCCCAACAGAGAACACTGAAGCTTTCTTT CAWSVIPTENTEAFF
TRBJ1-2 TRBV2 many . TGTGCCAGACAGGGAAACTATGGCTACACCTTC CARQGNYGYTF
TRBJ1-5 TRBV24-1 many . TGTGCCACCAGTGATTTAACTAGCAATCAGCCCCAGCATTTT CATSDLTSNQPQHF
TRBJ2-2 TRBV12-3/TRBV12-4 many TRBD2 TGTGCCAGCAGTTTGGGGACTAGCGGACTCTCGTACACCGGGGAGCTGTTTTTT CASSLGTSGLSYTGELFF
TRBJ1-2 TRBV28 . TRBD1 TGTGCCAGCAGACGGACAGGGGGAGAGAACTATGGCTACACCTTC CASRRTGGENYGYTF
TRBJ1-1 TRBV5-1 many . TGCGCCAGCAGTCGAGATGGACGGTCGAACACTGAAGCTTTCTTT CASSRDGRSNTEAFF
TRBJ2-2 TRBV12-3/TRBV12-4 few . TGTGCCAGCAGTTTGGGCAGGACCCATAGTCTTAACACCGGGGAGCTGTTTTTT CASSLGRTHSLNTGELFF
TRBJ1-2 TRBV6-1 . TRBD1 TGTGCCAGCAGCCCCGACAGGGGGCGTCGCTATGGCTACACCTTC CASSPDRGRRYGYTF
TRBJ2-2 TRBV11-2 . . TGTGCCAGCAGCTTAGAACTGGGCCCTTTTGGATCGGGGGAGCTGTTTTTT CASSLELGPFGSGELFF
TRBJ1-1 TRBV13 . . TGTGCCAGCAGCTTAATCGGGGGGTCGAGCACTGGAGCTTCCTTT CASSLIGGSSTGASF
TRBJ2-5 TRBV2 many . TGTGCCAGCAGTGTTCACCAAGAGACCCAGTACTTC CASSVHQETQYF
TRBJ1-1 TRBV4-1 few . TGCGCCAGCACGCAAGATGTTTACACTGAAGCTTTCTTT CASTQDVYTEAFF
TRBJ2-7 TRBV4-2 few . TGTGCCAGCAGCCAAGAAATCAGCGACGAGCAGTACTTC CASSQEISDEQYF
TRBJ1-1 TRBV27 many . TGTGCCAGCATGATGAGGGGAGAGACTGAAGCTTTCTTT CASMMRGETEAFF
TRBJ1-2 TRBV12-3/TRBV12-4 many . TGTGCCAGCAGTTTTTACAGGAACTATGGCTACACCTTC CASSFYRNYGYTF
TRBJ2-7 TRBV12-3/TRBV12-4 few . TGTGCCAGCAGTTTATGGTTAGGCCCCGAGCAGTACTTC CASSLWLGPEQYF
TRBJ1-1 TRBV28 many . TGTGCCAGCAGTTCCCTTAACAGGGAAAGGGACACTGAAGCTTTCTTT CASSSLNRERDTEAFF
TRBJ2-7 TRBV7-2 . . TGTGCCAGCAGCTCCCCTGCCCTCGACGAGCAGTACTTC CASSSPALDEQYF
TRBJ1-5 TRBV11-2 . . TGTGCCAGCAGCTTAGTTTACAATCAGCCCCAGCATTTT CASSLVYNQPQHF
TRBJ1-1 TRBV10-3 many . TGTGCTACAGGTCGAGGCCCGCCTATGAACACTGAAGCTTTCTTT CATGRGPPMNTEAFF
TRBJ2-2 TRBV7-2 many . TGTGCCAGCAGCTTAGGATGGGCATTTCCCGGGGAGCTGTTTTTT CASSLGWAFPGELFF
TRBJ2-4 TRBV12-3/TRBV12-4 many TRBD1 TGTGCCAGCAGTTTGGAGACAGGGAGCCACATTCAGTACTTC CASSLETGSHIQYF
TRBJ2-6 TRBV13 few TRBD2 TGTGCCAGCAGCTTTCTAGCGGGGGCATCTGGGGCCAACGTCCTGACTTTC CASSFLAGASGANVLTF
TRBJ1-5 TRBV19 many TRBD1 TGTGCCAGTAGTATGGGCGCAGGGGGCTTCCGGCAGCCCCAGCATTTT CASSMGAGGFRQPQHF